Sequencing of this TCR beta chain was carried out in a study of blood T cell repertoires in COVID-19. In the study overall: Acute and convalescent COVID-19 samples came from the United States, Italy and Spain. Sources were T cells, B-cell-depleted T cells, or PBMCs; the material itself was cDNA or gDNA.

Authors' analysis steps: Reference gene primer amplification gave nucleated cell count estimates. Measured with immunoSEQ multiplex PCR; TCRdb has only the in-frame clones, and not every one. V, J and clone size reflect that table, while D and trimming were determined from the DNA. The sample has 45,000 to 55,000 clones; 83% are singletons. V trimming: 6 bases; J trimming: 6 bases; junction bases outside the gene matches: 5. The CDR3 is 13 amino acids. The germline gives CDR1 ENHRY, CDR2 SYGVKD. Material: peripheral blood. The chain joins TRBV10-3 to TRBJ2-7; 10 bases are shared with TRBD1. The receptor comes from a man in his sixties with active COVID-19. CDR3 region: CAISRQGASEQYF. The DNA for the CDR3 is TGTGCCATCAGCCGACAGGGGGCGAGCGAGCAGTACTTC.